This T cell receptor beta chain is from a study of T cell repertoires and HLA-DP antigens. About the study: CD4+ T cells were cocultured with HeLa cells expressing HLA-DP.

The primer mix covered 54 TRBV segments and 13 TRBJ segments. Sequenced by immunoSEQ multiplex PCR; TCRdb stores in-frame clones only, minus some. This sample has roughly 120,000 clones, with 85% to 95% found just once. Comments on this clone: The target antigen is unknown.

From germline, CDR1 is MGHRA and CDR2 YSYEKL. The length of the CDR3 is 17 residues. Trimming removed 3 bases from V and 5 bases from J, with 22 bases in between. The genes are TRBV4-1 and TRBJ2-5; weak D call: TRBD1 (7 bases). Material for sequencing was CD4+ T cells from PBMCs. This TCR derives from a woman under 30 in good health and CMV-seronegative. The CDR3 is CASSQTSRGAKKETQYF. CDR3 nucleotides: TGCGCCAGCAGCCAGACTTCCAGGGGGGCCAAAAAGGAGACCCAGTACTTC.